Listed below are T cell receptor beta chains from one sample, sequenced in a study of cytomegalovirus exposure and HLA in healthy donors. Measured with immunoSEQ multiplex PCR; TCRdb has only the in-frame clones, and not every one. The sample consists of about 140,000 clones, 70% to 80% of them appearing once. Sequenced input: PBMCs. These receptors all stem from a man aged 18 to 30 in good health and CMV-seronegative. Both conserved end residues are part of each CDR3. D genes are given only for firm matches. Size is stated for part of the rows, as once, few or many counts, or as a class when the clone is expanded.

TRBD1,TRBV15,-,TRBJ2-7,CATSRTRDRGPYEQYF,TGTGCCACCAGCAGAACCCGGGACAGGGGACCCTACGAGCAGTACTTC
TRBD2,TRBV10-1,-,TRBJ2-7,CASSQGAKGLAGAYEQYF,TGCGCCAGCAGTCAGGGGGCCAAAGGACTAGCGGGAGCCTACGAGCAGTACTTC
-,TRBV5-4,-,TRBJ2-5,CASSLRETQYF,TGCGCCAGCAGCTTGCGGGAGACCCAGTACTTC
TRBD1,TRBV7-9,-,TRBJ1-1,CASSPQHRQGNTEAFF,TGTGCCAGCAGCCCACAACACAGACAGGGAAACACTGAAGCTTTCTTT
-,TRBV7-8,-,TRBJ1-6,CASSWSGQDNSPLHF,TGTGCCAGCAGCTGGTCGGGACAAGATAATTCACCCCTCCACTTT
-,TRBV10-1,-,TRBJ1-1,CASSTGDLNTEAFF,TGCGCCAGCAGTACGGGAGACCTGAACACTGAAGCTTTCTTT
TRBD2,TRBV13,-,TRBJ2-3,CASSPSGLAGTSTDTQYF,TGTGCCAGCAGCCCCTCGGGACTAGCGGGGACTAGCACAGATACGCAGTATTTT
TRBD1,TRBV5-6,-,TRBJ2-7,CASSLRFRGTGENYEQYF,TGTGCCAGCAGCTTGAGGTTTCGGGGAACAGGGGAAAACTACGAGCAGTACTTC
TRBD2,TRBV19,-,TRBJ2-1,CASSSSGGALNEQFF,TGTGCCAGTAGTTCTAGCGGGGGGGCCCTGAATGAGCAGTTCTTC
-,TRBV2,-,TRBJ1-6,CASEEENSPLHF,TGTGCCAGCGAAGAGGAGAATTCACCCCTCCACTTT
-,TRBV10-1,few,TRBJ2-2,CASSAGDTGELFF,TGCGCCAGCAGTGCCGGGGACACCGGGGAGCTGTTTTTT
TRBD1,TRBV28,-,TRBJ2-2,CASGGTGMNTGELFF,TGTGCCAGCGGGGGGACAGGGATGAACACCGGGGAGCTGTTTTTT